The TCR beta chain under discussion was sequenced for a study of PD-1 blockade in classical Hodgkin lymphoma. V trimming: 4 bases; J trimming: 2 bases; junction bases outside the gene matches: 7. CDR3 length: 17 residues. The germline CDR1 and CDR2 sequences are KGHSH and LQKENI. Remarks on this clone: Its antigen remains unknown.

Assay: immunoSEQ multiplex PCR; the TCRdb copy retains only in-frame clones and omits some. The sample lists about 110,000 clones, 89% occurring once. Every patient relapsed after autologous stem cell transplantation, and brentuximab vedotin exposure varied. Broader study findings: Researchers reported that CD4+ TCR diversity, though not CD8+, rose significantly by C4D1. Partial responders and progressors had significantly lower baseline TCR diversity. Those patients who began receiving nivolumab less than 1 year after ASCT had lower diversity, and they were excluded. It was reported that newly diagnosed patients had less baseline TCR diversity than healthy donors.

The sequencing used peripheral blood mononuclear cells (PBMCs), collected before the second cycle of nivolumab. The clonotype was recovered from a human donor with classical Hodgkin lymphoma. The V call is TRBV18, the J call TRBJ2-3; 12 nucleotides agree with TRBD2. CDR3 DNA: TGTGCCAGCTCACTTCCGGGACTAGCGGGTCTCACAGATACGCAGTATTTT. Protein product: CASSLPGLAGLTDTQYF.